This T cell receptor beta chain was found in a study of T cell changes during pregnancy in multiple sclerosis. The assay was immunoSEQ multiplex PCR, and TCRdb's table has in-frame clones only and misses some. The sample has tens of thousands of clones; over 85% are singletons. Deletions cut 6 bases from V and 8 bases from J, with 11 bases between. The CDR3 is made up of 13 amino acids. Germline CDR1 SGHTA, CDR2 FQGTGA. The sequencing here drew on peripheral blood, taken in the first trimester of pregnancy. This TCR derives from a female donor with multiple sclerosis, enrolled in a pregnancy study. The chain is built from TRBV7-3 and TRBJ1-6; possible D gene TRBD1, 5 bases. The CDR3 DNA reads TGTGCCAGCAGGTTCGGGGGAGATTCACCCCTCCACTTT. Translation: CASRFGGDSPLHF.